This T cell receptor beta chain was captured by sequencing in a study of CD8 T cells in ankylosing spondylitis. Germline V gene sequence: CDR1 ENHRY, CDR2 SYGVKD. The CDR3 is 13 amino acids. Preparation of TCR beta libraries was done by quantitative 5'-RACE with molecular barcodes. TCRdb used MiXCR to reprocess the 5' RACE reads, holding one entry per CDR3 protein. Of roughly 250,000 distinct CDR3 sequences in the sample, 7.5% to 9% were seen once. This clonotype was detected many times. As yet, its antigen is unknown. The junction differs from germline at one of its ends, possibly a read error. Study outcomes and limitations: A TCR beta motif of 8 or 9 highly homologous variants appeared characteristic of ankylosing spondylitis blood. Clones linked to disease, bearing a CD8+ phenotype, were relatively rare in peripheral blood.

Specimen: blood, either unsorted or a sorted T cell fraction (not recorded which). The chain employs TRBV10-3 and TRBJ2-5, with 9 bases lining up with TRBD2. The receptor's source is a male donor with ankylosing spondylitis or in good health (not recorded which). The CDR3 DNA reads as TGTGCCATCAGTGAGTCAGCGGGACTAGCCGCGGAATTC. Protein: CAISESAGLAAEF.